The present T cell receptor (beta chain) was sequenced within a study of blood T cell repertoires in COVID-19. Background on the study: Sites across the United States, Italy and Spain contributed samples from acute and convalescent COVID-19. PBMCs, B-cell-depleted T cells, or T cells provided the cDNA or gDNA that made up the material.

Original analysis: How many nucleated cells were present was estimated from reference gene primer amplification. Here immunoSEQ multiplex PCR was the method, and the copy in TCRdb shows in-frame clones only, minus some. For V, J and clone size, that table is used; D and trimming come from the DNA. The repertoire holds around 60,000 clones, with roughly 90% as singletons. Germline trimming cut 0 bases from V and 0 bases from J; bases unmatched to any gene: 3. CDR1 MDHEN and CDR2 SYDVKM come from the germline V gene. The CDR3 spans 16 residues. This receptor was taken from a human donor in a cohort sampled during active COVID-19. The material sequenced was peripheral blood. The gene calls are TRBV28 and TRBJ1-1, with 8 bases aligning to TRBD1. CDR3 in amino acids: CASSLWRQGMNTEAFF. For the CDR3, the DNA is TGTGCCAGCAGTTTATGGAGACAGGGGATGAACACTGAAGCTTTCTTT.